This T cell receptor (beta chain) was sequenced in a study of siplizumab effects on memory and regulatory T cells. Assay: immunoSEQ multiplex PCR; the TCRdb copy retains only in-frame clones and omits some. The sample holds more than 45,000 clones, approximately 93% seen once. Trimming removed 0 bases from V and 5 bases from J, with 5 bases in between. Germline CDR1 is LNHNV and CDR2 is YYDKDF (reference sequence). This CDR3 is 12 amino acids long. The chain couples TRBV15 to TRBJ2-7; D is unclear. What was sequenced was CD8+ T cells sorted from blood. This clonotype was sampled from a human donor in good health. The CDR3, as DNA: TGTGCCACCAGCAGAGATCTCCACGAGCAGTACTTC. This encodes CATSRDLHEQYF.